This T cell receptor beta chain was recorded in a study of T-cell memory formation after mild COVID-19. Study in general: Across donors, TCR clusters were largely donor specific. General study points: CD4+ clones that contracted lay mainly in CM and EM; CD8+ ones lay in EMRA. CD4/CD8 balance characterized clones contracting day 15 to 85, and CD4+ skew characterized later expanders.

Only a few counts were recorded for this clonotype. Antigen unknown. The CDR3 has 12 amino acids. The V and J ends lost 6 bases and 6 bases, in that order; junction bases with no gene match: 5. Each CDR3 protein is one row after TCRdb ran MiXCR on the 5' RACE reads. The table has 470,000 or so distinct CDR3 sequences, around 20% seen once. This clonotype originated in an adult woman who had mild COVID-19 (a few samples of this study predate the infection). Cell type and time point are not known. Sequenced sample: PBMCs or a T cell subset sorted from them (not recorded which). The chain is built from TRBV12-3 or TRBV12-4 and TRBJ2-7; 7 positions agree with TRBD2. In DNA form, the CDR3 reads TGTGCCAGCAGCGGACTAGTGGGCGAGCAGTACTTC. Translated, it gives CASSGLVGEQYF.